This T cell receptor beta chain originates from a study of chemoradiotherapy in HPV16-positive cancers (dated by TCRdb to 2021 to 2024). Study-wide context: Functional T-cell assays on cells from two HPV16-positive patients defined candidate HPV-specific T-cell clones and common TCR motifs. The study asked whether T-cell immunity against the HPV oncoproteins E6 and E7 changes during chemoradiotherapy and whether it affects survival. TCR repertoires from some 90 patients with HPV-related cancers were then used to track the candidate HPV-specific TCRs and motifs. The paper's findings and limits, for the study overall: In HPV16-positive patients, expansion of HPV-responsive T cells during chemoradiotherapy was associated with improved recurrence-free survival. The functional definition of HPV-specific T cells was derived from only a couple of HPV16-positive patients, and the survival association was reported for HPV16-positive patients. Expansion of candidate HPV-specific clones and E7-related TCR motifs was observed in the tumor microenvironment during treatment, whereas no such expansion was observed for non-HPV-specific T cells.

Repertoires were sampled repeatedly over the course of chemoradiotherapy, so clonal expansion could be followed in the tumor microenvironment. In the germline V gene, CDR1 corresponds to SGHRS and CDR2 to YFSETQ. CDR3 length: 13 amino acids, cysteine to phenylalanine. Only the CDR3 region is kept as DNA, spanning 39 bases read in frame from base 1. Between the V and J ends, shortened by 2 bases and 1 base respectively, the junction contains 6 bases. The library came from the immunoSEQ multiplex PCR assay. Held by TCRdb, this immuneACCESS table contains in-frame sequences only and omits some clones. Under half of the omission traces to an unresolved V gene where checked; the cause of the rest is unknown. The sample table lists some 11,000 clones, about three fifths of them with a count of one. Around 17% of the sample lies in the top ten. This clone was seen a few times. Its target antigen remains unknown. No much larger clone is present one base from it, and per-base qualities are unavailable.

The receptor comes from a human donor with HPV-associated anogenital cancer. This sample was taken from a patient who underwent chemoradiotherapy. Recombination linked TRBV5-1 to TRBJ1-1; the D gene lacks a confident call. For the CDR3, the sequence is CASSFRPNTEAFF. The DNA reads as follows: TGCGCCAGCAGCTTCCGCCCGAACACTGAAGCTTTCTTT. Joined to the reference TRBV5-1 and TRBJ1-1 proteins, this CDR3 gives the full variable domain: KAGVTQTPRYLIKTRGQQVTLSCSPISGHRSVSWYQQTPGQGLQFLFEYFSETQRNKGNFPGRFSGRQFSNSRSEMNVSTLELGDSALYLCASSFRPNTEAFFGQGTRLTVV.